These 5 T cell receptor beta chains came from one sample sequenced in a study of cytomegalovirus exposure and HLA in healthy donors. A multiplex PCR was run with 60 Vbeta primers and 13 Jbeta primers. Measured with immunoSEQ multiplex PCR; TCRdb has only the in-frame clones, and not every one. The profile shows over 95,000 clones, approximately 69% of them singletons. The sequenced sample was PBMCs. Receptors were obtained from a woman aged 40 to 49 in good health and CMV-seropositive.

This clone showed up just once. The chain employs TRBV5-1 and TRBJ2-7; TRBD2 matches 9 bases. CDR1 is SGHRS, CDR2 YFSETQ, per germline. Germline trimming cut 0 bases from V and 6 bases from J; bases unmatched to any gene: 4. The CDR3 is made up of 14 amino acids. CDR3 nucleotides: TGCGCCAGCAGCTTGGATAGCGGGAGCGGCGAGCAGTACTTC. This gives the protein CASSLDSGSGEQYF.

This clone was observed a handful of times. The chain links TRBV11-3 to TRBJ1-1; D is unclear. The V end lost 3 bases, the J end lost 0 bases, and 5 bases lay between the germline ends. This CDR3 region has 13 residues. Germline V gives CDR1 SGHNT, CDR2 YENEEA. The CDR3 nucleotides are TGTGCCAGCAGCTTGCGCATGAACACTGAAGCTTTCTTT. Protein sequence: CASSLRMNTEAFF. Based on the CDR3 plus reference TRBV11-3 and TRBJ1-1, the full variable domain is EAGVVQSPRYKIIEKKQPVAFWCNPISGHNTLYWYLQNLGQGPELLIRYENEEAVDDSQLPKDRFSAERLKGVDSTLKIQPAELGDSAVYLCASSLRMNTEAFFGQGTRLTVV.

The chain links TRBV15 to TRBJ1-2; D unresolved. V shed 0 bases and J shed 8 bases, with 10 bases lying between them. CDR1 is LNHNV, CDR2 YYDKDF, per germline (reference sequence). The length of the CDR3 is 13 residues. Here the CDR3 DNA reads TGTGCCACCAGCAGAGATGGGAGCTGGGGCTACACCTTC. Protein product: CATSRDGSWGYTF.

As for this clone: Other DNA variants within this sample encode the same CDR3. This chain links TRBV5-1 with TRBJ2-7; 11 bases align to TRBD1. Germline CDR1 reads SGHRS; CDR2 reads YFSETQ. The J segment lost 1 base and the V segment lost 4 bases, leaving 1 base of the junction unmatched. The CDR3 sequence is 14 residues long. CDR3 region: CASSGTGGSYEQYF. Here the CDR3 DNA reads TGCGCCAGCAGCGGGACAGGGGGGTCCTACGAGCAGTACTTC.

J is TRBJ2-5 and V is TRBV30, with no clear D. Germline V gene data show CDR1 as GTSNPN and CDR2 as SVGIG (reference sequence). V gave up 4 bases and J gave up 3 bases, with 12 bases separating them. CDR3 size: 13 residues. The CDR3 nucleotides read TGTGCCTGGAAAACAAACAAGAAAGAGACCCAGTACTTC. This codes for CAWKTNKKETQYF.